This TCR beta chain was documented in a study of blood T cell repertoires in COVID-19. Per the original methods: From reference gene primer amplification, estimates of nucleated cell counts were derived. Assay: immunoSEQ multiplex PCR; the TCRdb copy retains only in-frame clones and omits some. Clonal size and the V and J genes are those of that table, whereas D and trimming came from the DNA. The sample has about 19,000 clones, about nine tenths seen once; the top ten hold roughly 8.3%. CDR1 is MRHNA, CDR2 SNTAGT, per germline. V lost 6 bases to trimming and J lost 2 bases; unmatched junction nucleotides: 8. The CDR3 totals 15 residues.

Sequenced: peripheral blood. The rearrangement uses TRBV6-4 and TRBJ2-3, with 7 bases matching TRBD1. The receptor's source is a human donor in a cohort sampled during active COVID-19. The donor label of this sample is uncertain. CDR3 residues: CASSPGQTHTDTQYF. As DNA, the CDR3 is TGTGCCAGCAGCCCGGGACAGACCCACACAGATACGCAGTATTTT.